These 2 T cell receptor beta chains were sequenced from one sample in a study of cytomegalovirus exposure and HLA in healthy donors (TCRdb year 2017). Libraries came from the immunoSEQ multiplex PCR assay. A mixture of 60 forward primers for TCR Vbeta segments and 13 reverse primers for TCR Jbeta segments was used in the multiplex PCR. As stored in TCRdb, this immuneACCESS dataset retains in-frame rearrangements with V and J assigned. A fraction of the clones does not appear; measured against another copy, unresolved V genes explain less than half of the discrepancy, and the remainder lacks a known reason. Recorded for this sample are roughly 100,000 clones; about 80% of them occurred a single time. The biggest ten clones account for over 6% of the sample. Sequencing was carried out using PBMCs. The receptors stem from a man aged 35 to 55 in good health and CMV-seropositive.

The V call is TRBV28, the J call TRBJ1-2; 8 bases line up with TRBD1. With 4 bases clipped from V and 8 bases from J, the junction kept 12 bases outside the gene matches. This CDR3 contains 15 residues. Germline V CDR1 and CDR2: MDHEN, SYDVKM. The CDR3 DNA reads TGTGCCAGCAGTTCAGGACAGGGCTCCCCGGGGGGCTACACCTTC. It encodes CASSSGQGSPGGYTF.

This chain uses TRBV7-8 with TRBJ2-6; the D gene is possibly TRBD2 (6 bases). Germline-derived CDR1 and CDR2 are SGHVS and FQNEAQ. The V end was cut by 5 bases, the J end by 0 bases, with 11 bases between. CDR3 length: 16 residues. The CDR3 loop is CASSAGRSSGANVLTF. CDR3 bases: TGTGCCAGCAGCGCGGGACGGAGCTCTGGGGCCAACGTCCTGACTTTC. Drawing the rest from reference TRBV7-8 and TRBJ2-6, the complete variable domain is GAGVSQSPRYKVAKRGQDVALRCDPISGHVSLFWYQQALGQGPEFLTYFQNEAQLDKSGLPSDRFFAERPEGSVSTLKIQRTQQEDSAVYLCASSAGRSSGANVLTFGAGSRLTVL.